This TCR beta chain was captured by sequencing in a study of blood T cells in healthy people across ages. Whole-study findings and limits: The diversity estimates, figures obtained from one million T cells, were considered underestimates.

The use of a sample-barcoded 5' primer and a J-beta primer mix characterized a second PCR of roughly 6 to 11 cycles. A single record per CDR3 protein comes from TCRdb applying MiXCR to the 5' RACE reads. This sample has approximately 1.5 million distinct CDR3 sequences; about 31% occur once, and the top ten carry roughly 10%. About this clonotype: The antigen remains undetermined.

The TCR originated in a woman aged 25 to 39 in good health. The sequencing sample was made of blood.

The CDR3 DNA is TGTGCCACCAGCCCAAGTCAGGGGGCGCCAAATGAGCAGTTCTTC. As protein: CATSPSQGAPNEQFF. The chain employs TRBV15 and TRBJ2-1; 8 bases fit TRBD1. The V gene end was trimmed by 5 bases and the J gene end by 7 bases; junction bases not matched to a gene: 10. Germline CDR1 reads LNHNV; CDR2 reads YYDKDF (reference sequence). The CDR3 runs to 15 residues.